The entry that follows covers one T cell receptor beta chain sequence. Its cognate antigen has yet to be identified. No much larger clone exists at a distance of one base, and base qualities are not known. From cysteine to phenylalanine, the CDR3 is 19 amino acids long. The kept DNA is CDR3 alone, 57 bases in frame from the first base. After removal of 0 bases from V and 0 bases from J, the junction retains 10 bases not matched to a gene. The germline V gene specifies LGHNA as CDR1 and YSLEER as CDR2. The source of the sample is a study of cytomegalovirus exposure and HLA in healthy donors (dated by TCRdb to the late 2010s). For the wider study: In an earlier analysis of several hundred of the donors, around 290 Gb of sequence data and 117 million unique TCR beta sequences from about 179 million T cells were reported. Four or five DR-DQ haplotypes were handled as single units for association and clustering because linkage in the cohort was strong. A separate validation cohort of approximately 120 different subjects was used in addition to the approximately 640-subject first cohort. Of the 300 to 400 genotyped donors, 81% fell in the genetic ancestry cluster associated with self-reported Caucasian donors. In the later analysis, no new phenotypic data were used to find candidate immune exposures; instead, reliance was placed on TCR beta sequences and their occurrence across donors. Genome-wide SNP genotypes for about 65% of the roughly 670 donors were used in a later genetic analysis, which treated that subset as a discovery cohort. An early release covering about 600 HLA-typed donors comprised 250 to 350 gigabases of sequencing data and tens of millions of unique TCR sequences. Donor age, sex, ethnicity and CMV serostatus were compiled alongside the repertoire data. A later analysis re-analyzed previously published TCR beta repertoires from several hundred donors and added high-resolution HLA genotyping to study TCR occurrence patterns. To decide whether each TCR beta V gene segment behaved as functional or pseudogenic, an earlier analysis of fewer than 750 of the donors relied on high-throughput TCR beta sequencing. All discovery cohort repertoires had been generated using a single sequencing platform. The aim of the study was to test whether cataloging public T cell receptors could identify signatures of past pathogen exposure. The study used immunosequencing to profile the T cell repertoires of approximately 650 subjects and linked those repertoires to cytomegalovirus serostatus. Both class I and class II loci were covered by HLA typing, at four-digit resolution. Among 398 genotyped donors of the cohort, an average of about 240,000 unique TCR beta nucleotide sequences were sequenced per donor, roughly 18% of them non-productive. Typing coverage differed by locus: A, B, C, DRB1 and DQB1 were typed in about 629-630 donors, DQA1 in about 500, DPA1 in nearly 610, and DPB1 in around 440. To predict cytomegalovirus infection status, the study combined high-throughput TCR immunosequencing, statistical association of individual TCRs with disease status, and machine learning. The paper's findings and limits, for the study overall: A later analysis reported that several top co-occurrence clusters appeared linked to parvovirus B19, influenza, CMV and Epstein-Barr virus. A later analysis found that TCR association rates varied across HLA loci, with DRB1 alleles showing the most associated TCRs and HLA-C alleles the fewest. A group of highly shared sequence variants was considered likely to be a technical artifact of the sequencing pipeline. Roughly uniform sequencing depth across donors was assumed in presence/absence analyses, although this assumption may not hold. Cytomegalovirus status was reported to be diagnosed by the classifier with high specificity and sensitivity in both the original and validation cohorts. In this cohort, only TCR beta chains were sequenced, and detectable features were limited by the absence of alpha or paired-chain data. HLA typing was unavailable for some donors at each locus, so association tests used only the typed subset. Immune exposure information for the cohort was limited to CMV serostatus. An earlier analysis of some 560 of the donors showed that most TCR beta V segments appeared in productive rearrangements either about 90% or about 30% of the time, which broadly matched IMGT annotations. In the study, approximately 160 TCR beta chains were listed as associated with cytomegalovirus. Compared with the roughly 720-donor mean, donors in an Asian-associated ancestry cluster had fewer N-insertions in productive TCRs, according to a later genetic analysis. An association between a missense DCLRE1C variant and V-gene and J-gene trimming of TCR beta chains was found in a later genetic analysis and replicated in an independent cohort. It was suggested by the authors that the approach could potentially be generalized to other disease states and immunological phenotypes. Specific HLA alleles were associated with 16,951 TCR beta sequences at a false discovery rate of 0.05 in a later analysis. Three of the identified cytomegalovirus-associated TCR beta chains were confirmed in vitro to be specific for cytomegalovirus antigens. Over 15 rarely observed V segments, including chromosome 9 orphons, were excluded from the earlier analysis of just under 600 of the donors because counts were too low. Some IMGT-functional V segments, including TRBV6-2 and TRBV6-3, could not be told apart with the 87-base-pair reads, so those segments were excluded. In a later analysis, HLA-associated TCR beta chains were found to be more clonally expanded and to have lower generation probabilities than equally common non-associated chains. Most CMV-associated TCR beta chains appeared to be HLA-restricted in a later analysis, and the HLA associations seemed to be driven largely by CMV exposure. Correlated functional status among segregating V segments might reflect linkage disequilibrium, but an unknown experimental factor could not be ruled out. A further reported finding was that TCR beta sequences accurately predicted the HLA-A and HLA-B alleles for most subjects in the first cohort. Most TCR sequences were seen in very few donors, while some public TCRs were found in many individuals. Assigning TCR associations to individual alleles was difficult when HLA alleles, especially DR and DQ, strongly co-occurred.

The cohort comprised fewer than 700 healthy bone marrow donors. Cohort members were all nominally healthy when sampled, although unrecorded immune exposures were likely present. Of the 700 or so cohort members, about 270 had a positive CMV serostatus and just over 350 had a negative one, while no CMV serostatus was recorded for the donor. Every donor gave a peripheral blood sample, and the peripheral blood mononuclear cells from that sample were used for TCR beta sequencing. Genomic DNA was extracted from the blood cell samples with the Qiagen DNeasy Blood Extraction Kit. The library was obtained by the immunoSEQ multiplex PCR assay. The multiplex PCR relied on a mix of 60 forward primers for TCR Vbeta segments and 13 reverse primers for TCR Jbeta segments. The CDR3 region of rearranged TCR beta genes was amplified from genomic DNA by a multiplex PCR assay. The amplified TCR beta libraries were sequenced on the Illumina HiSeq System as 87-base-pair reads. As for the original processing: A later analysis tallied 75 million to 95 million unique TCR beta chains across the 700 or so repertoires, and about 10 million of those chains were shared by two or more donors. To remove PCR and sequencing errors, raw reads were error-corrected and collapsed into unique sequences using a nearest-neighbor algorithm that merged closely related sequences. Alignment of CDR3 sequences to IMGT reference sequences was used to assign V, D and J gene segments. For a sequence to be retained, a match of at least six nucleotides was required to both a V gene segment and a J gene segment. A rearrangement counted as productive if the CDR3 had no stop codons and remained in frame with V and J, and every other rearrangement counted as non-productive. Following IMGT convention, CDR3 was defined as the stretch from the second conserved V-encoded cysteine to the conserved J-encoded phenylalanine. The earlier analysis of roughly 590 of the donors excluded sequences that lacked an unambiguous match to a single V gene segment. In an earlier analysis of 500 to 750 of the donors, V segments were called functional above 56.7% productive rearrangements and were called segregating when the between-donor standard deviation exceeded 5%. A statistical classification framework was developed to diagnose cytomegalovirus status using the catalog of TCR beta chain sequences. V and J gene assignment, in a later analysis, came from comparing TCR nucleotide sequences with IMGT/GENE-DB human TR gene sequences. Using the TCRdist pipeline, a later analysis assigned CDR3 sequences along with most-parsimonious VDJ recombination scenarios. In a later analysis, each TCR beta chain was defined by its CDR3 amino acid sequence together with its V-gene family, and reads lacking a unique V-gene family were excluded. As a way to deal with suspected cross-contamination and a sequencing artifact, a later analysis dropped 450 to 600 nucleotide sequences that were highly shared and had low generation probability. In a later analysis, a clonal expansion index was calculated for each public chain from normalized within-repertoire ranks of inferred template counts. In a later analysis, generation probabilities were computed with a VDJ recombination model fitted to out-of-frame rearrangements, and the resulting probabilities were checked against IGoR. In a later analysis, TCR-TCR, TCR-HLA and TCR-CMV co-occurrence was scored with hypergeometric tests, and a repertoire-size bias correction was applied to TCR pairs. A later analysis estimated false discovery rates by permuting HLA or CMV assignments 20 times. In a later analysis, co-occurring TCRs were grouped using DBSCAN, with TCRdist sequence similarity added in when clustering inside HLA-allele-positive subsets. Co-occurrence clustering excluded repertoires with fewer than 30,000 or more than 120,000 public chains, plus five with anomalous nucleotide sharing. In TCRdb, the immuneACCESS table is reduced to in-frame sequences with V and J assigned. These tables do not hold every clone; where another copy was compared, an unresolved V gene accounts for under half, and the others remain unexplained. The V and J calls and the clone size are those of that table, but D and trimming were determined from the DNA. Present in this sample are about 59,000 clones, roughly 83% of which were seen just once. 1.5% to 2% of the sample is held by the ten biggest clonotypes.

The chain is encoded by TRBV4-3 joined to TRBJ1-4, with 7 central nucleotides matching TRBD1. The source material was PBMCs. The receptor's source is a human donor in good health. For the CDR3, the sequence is CASSQDLGNRGATNEKLFF. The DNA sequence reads TGCGCCAGCAGCCAAGATTTGGGGAACAGGGGTGCAACTAATGAAAAACTGTTTTTT.